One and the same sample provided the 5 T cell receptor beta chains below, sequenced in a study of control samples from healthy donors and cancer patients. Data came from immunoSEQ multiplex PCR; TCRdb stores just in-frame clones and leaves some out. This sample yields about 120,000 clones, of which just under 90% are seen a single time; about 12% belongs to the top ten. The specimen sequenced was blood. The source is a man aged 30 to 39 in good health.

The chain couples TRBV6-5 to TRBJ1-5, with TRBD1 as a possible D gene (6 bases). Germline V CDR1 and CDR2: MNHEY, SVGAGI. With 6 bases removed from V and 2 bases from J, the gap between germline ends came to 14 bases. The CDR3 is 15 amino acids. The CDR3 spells CASRVQGGGNQPQHF. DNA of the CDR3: TGTGCCAGCAGGGTACAGGGAGGGGGCAATCAGCCCCAGCATTTT.

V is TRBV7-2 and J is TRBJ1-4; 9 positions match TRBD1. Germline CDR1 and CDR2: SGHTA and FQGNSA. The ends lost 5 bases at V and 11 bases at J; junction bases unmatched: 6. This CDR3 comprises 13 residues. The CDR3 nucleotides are TGTGCCAGCAGCAGGGACAGGGTGGAGAAACTGTTTTTT. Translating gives CASSRDRVEKLFF.

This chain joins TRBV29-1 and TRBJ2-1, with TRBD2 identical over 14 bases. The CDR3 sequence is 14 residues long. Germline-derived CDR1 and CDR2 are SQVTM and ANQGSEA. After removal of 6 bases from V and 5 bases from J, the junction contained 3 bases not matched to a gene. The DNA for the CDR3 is TGCAGCGTGAGACTAGCGGGGGGGGACAATGAGCAGTTCTTC. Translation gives CSVRLAGGDNEQFF.

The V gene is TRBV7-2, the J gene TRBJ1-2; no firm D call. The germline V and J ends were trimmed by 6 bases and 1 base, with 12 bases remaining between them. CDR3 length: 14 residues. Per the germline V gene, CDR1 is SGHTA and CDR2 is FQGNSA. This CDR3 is CASSGTFDNYGYTF. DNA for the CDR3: TGTGCCAGCAGTGGCACATTTGATAACTATGGCTACACCTTC.

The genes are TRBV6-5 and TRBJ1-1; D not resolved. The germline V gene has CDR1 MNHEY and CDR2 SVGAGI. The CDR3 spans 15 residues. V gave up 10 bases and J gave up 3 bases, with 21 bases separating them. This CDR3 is CATQRAAGGYTEAFF. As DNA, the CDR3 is TGTGCCACCCAACGGGCGGCCGGCGGGTACACTGAAGCTTTCTTT.